This entry concerns a single T cell receptor (beta chain). This sample is drawn from a study of CD4+ T cells in melanoma. Between the trimmed V and J ends, which lost 5 bases and 8 bases, there was a span of 13 bases. The CDR3 has 13 amino acids. Germline-derived CDR1 and CDR2 are SGHAT and FQNNGV. Profiled with immunoSEQ multiplex PCR; TCRdb holds only in-frame clones, not every one. The sample shows over 130,000 clones, over 90% of them seen only once. This chain links TRBV11-2 with TRBJ2-1, with D possibly TRBD2 on 5 matching bases. The clonotype was recovered from a human donor with melanoma. CDR3: CASSRSREDEQFF. The CDR3, as DNA: TGTGCCAGCAGCCGATCCCGGGAAGATGAGCAGTTCTTC.